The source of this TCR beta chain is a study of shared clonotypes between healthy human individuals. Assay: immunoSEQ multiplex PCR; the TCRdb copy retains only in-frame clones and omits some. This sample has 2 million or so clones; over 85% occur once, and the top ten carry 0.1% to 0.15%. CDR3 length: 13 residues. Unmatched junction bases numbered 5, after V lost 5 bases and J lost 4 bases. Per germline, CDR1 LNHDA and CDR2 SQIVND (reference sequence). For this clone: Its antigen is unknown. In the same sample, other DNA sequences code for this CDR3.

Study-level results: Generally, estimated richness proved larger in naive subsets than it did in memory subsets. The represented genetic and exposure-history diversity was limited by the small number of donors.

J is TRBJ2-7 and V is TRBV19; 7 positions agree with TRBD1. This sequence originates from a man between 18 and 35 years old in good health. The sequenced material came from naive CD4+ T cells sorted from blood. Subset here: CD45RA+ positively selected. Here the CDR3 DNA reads TGTGCCAGTAGTCCGGGACAGAGTTACGAGCAGTACTTC. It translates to CASSPGQSYEQYF.